Each of the 13 T cell receptor beta chains below was sequenced from the same sample in a study of cytomegalovirus exposure and HLA in healthy donors. The study ran its PCR with 60 Vbeta and 13 Jbeta primers. The assay was immunoSEQ multiplex PCR, and TCRdb's table has in-frame clones only and misses some. Seen here are 100,000 to 150,000 clones, 65% to 90% observed once, and the top ten hold around 1.2%. Sequenced material: PBMCs. The source of these receptors is a girl between 2 and 10 years old in good health and CMV-seronegative.

This chain links TRBV6-1 with TRBJ2-7; TRBD1 might be the D (6 bases). The ends were cut back, 8 bases at V and 3 bases at J, with 14 bases in the middle. Germline V CDR1 and CDR2: MNHNS, SASEGT. The CDR3 has 13 residues. In DNA, the CDR3 is TGTGCCAGCGCAATAGGACAGATCTACGAGCAGTACTTC. Residues: CASAIGQIYEQYF.

This clone has more than one count but fewer than ten. This rearrangement joins TRBV28 to TRBJ2-1; 13 bases fit TRBD2. With V trimmed by 8 bases and J by 4 bases, 8 bases remained unmatched. This CDR3 has 16 amino acids. Germline lookup yields CDR1 MDHEN and CDR2 SYDVKM. In DNA form, the CDR3 reads TGTGCCAGCCAGACGGGGGGACTAGCGGGGTACAATGAGCAGTTCTTC. Amino acids: CASQTGGLAGYNEQFF.

The chain recombines TRBV27 with TRBJ2-1; 10 nucleotides match TRBD2. There are 11 residues in the CDR3. CDR1 and CDR2 (germline): MNHEY, SMNVEV (reference sequence). V was pared by 5 bases and J by 12 bases, with 1 base of the junction left unmatched. The CDR3 sequence: CASSTSGAQFF. For the CDR3, the DNA is TGTGCCAGCAGTACTAGCGGGGCGCAGTTCTTC.

The chain has TRBV4-1 and TRBJ1-4, with 11 bases lining up with TRBD1. V gave up 1 base and J gave up 0 bases; unmatched junction bases: 10. Germline CDR1 reads MGHRA; CDR2 reads YSYEKL. The CDR3 covers 20 residues. CDR3 nucleotide sequence: TGCGCCAGCAGCCAAGGCCGGACAGGGGGCAATCCGACAACTAATGAAAAACTGTTTTTT. Its protein is CASSQGRTGGNPTTNEKLFF.

This chain joins TRBV27 and TRBJ2-1; 7 bases fit TRBD2. Germline V gene sequence: CDR1 MNHEY, CDR2 SMNVEV (reference sequence). J was trimmed by 5 bases and V by 0 bases; bases with no gene match: 4. This CDR3 region has 15 residues. The CDR3: CASSLSRTSHNEQFF. The CDR3 nucleotides are TGTGCCAGCAGTTTATCTCGGACTAGTCACAATGAGCAGTTCTTC.

The chain employs TRBV25-1 and TRBJ2-1; 9 bases are shared with TRBD1. J lost 7 bases, V lost 4 bases, and 8 bases had no gene match. Looked up from germline, CDR1 is MGHDK and CDR2 is SYGVNS. The CDR3 is made up of 15 amino acids. The CDR3 coding sequence is TGTGCCAGCAGTGCTACCGGGACAGGGAAAAATGAGCAGTTCTTC. This encodes CASSATGTGKNEQFF.

V and J are TRBV27 and TRBJ2-2; D not resolved. The CDR3 covers 13 residues. CDR1 and CDR2 from the germline V gene are MNHEY and SMNVEV (reference sequence). Trimming took 6 bases from V and 7 from J, leaving 12 bases between them. The CDR3 here is CASSLYPGGELFF. CDR3 DNA sequence: TGTGCCAGCAGCCTTTATCCGGGCGGGGAGCTGTTTTTT.

The CDR3 is CASSDRDRGAYEQYF. The CDR3 coding sequence is TGTGCCAGCAGTGACCGGGACAGGGGAGCCTACGAGCAGTACTTC. V and J are TRBV6-1 and TRBJ2-7, with 10 bases that match TRBD1. Germline values: CDR1 MNHNS, CDR2 SASEGT. V shed 3 bases, J shed 2 bases, and the junction held 4 bases outside the gene matches. This CDR3 contains 15 residues.

This chain uses TRBV5-1 with TRBJ1-2, with a tentative D call TRBD1 (5 bases). CDR3 length: 15 residues. Trimming shortened V by 0 bases and J by 0 bases, and 9 bases separated the two germline ends. The germline gives CDR1 SGHRS, CDR2 YFSETQ. The CDR3 sequence: CASSLVSGANYGYTF. The DNA for the CDR3 is TGCGCCAGCAGCTTGGTCTCGGGGGCTAACTATGGCTACACCTTC.

There are a few counts of this clone. V is TRBV5-1 and J is TRBJ1-5; D unclear. V was cut by 0 bases and J by 4 bases, with 8 bases left in between. This CDR3 is 14 amino acids long. Germline V gives CDR1 SGHRS, CDR2 YFSETQ. The CDR3 protein is CASSLDFGNQPQHF. The DNA of the CDR3 is TGCGCCAGCAGCTTGGACTTCGGGAATCAGCCCCAGCATTTT. Filled out from reference TRBV5-1 and TRBJ1-5, the complete variable domain reads KAGVTQTPRYLIKTRGQQVTLSCSPISGHRSVSWYQQTPGQGLQFLFEYFSETQRNKGNFPGRFSGRQFSNSRSEMNVSTLELGDSALYLCASSLDFGNQPQHFGDGTRLSIL.

The gene calls are TRBV20-1 and TRBJ2-1; D is unresolved. The CDR3 is made up of 11 amino acids. V shed 3 bases and J shed 3 bases, with 3 bases lying between them. Germline V gene sequence: CDR1 DFQATT, CDR2 SNEGSKA (reference sequence). The chain's CDR3 is CSASSYNEQFF. Written as DNA, the CDR3 is TGCAGTGCTAGTAGCTACAATGAGCAGTTCTTC.

The CDR3 sequence: CASSYSSTSPYEQYF. The DNA of the CDR3 is TGTGCCAGCAGTTACTCCTCCACGTCACCCTACGAGCAGTACTTC. This chain links TRBV6-5 with TRBJ2-5, with D uncertain. The DNA end is a closer match to TRBJ2-7, so the J assignment may be wrong. Germline-derived CDR1 and CDR2 are MNHEY and SVGAGI. This CDR3 comprises 15 residues.

For this clone: Sequence at one end of the junction differs from germline and may be a read error. V gene TRBV6-1 combines with J gene TRBJ1-1; no definite D call. CDR3 length: 16 residues. Germline CDR1 and CDR2: MNHNS and SASEGT. The CDR3 region is CASSDFAGVGNPEAFF. CDR3 bases: TGTGCCAGCAGTGACTTTGCCGGGGTTGGGAACCCTGAAGCTTTCTTT.